Below are 16 T cell receptor beta chains sequenced from a single sample in a study of T cell clusters in autoimmune cytopenias. Each sample's input was around 250 ng genomic DNA, 38,000 or so genome equivalents. One tube held mixed TRB-A and TRB-B primer pools for touch-down PCR. One entry per CDR3 protein, without DNA, is what TCRdb gives after re-calling the multiplex PCR reads. The listing records some 9,600 distinct CDR3 sequences. The sequencing sample was made of peripheral blood. The source of these receptors is a human donor with an autoimmune cytopenia or autoimmune hepatitis (not recorded which).

This chain joins TRBV6-2 or TRBV6-3 and TRBJ1-1; with no DNA, the TCRdb D assignment of TRBD1 cannot be verified. CDR1 is MNHEY and CDR2 is SVGEGT in the germline V gene. CDR3 length: 14 amino acids. The CDR3 sequence: CASSYRTGHTEAFF.

The V and J genes are TRBV6-1 and TRBJ1-4; without DNA, the TCRdb call of TRBD1 cannot be checked. Per the germline V gene, CDR1 is MNHNS and CDR2 is SASEGT. This CDR3 has 16 amino acids. CDR3 sequence: CASSERMTGGFEKLFF.

The V call is TRBV7-9, the J call TRBJ2-4; the TCRdb call, TRBD1, lacks DNA for checking. Germline CDR1 reads SEHNR; CDR2 reads FQNEAQ (reference sequence). CDR3 length equals 14 residues. The CDR3 loop reads CASSLAQGANIQYF. The full variable domain, rest sourced from reference TRBV7-9 and TRBJ2-4, is DTGVSQNPRHKITKRGQNVTFRCDPISEHNRLYWYRQTLGQGPEFLTYFQNEAQLEKSRLLSDRFSAERPKGSFSTLEIQRTEQGDSAMYLCASSLAQGANIQYFGAGTRLSVL.

The V call is TRBV4-3, the J call TRBJ2-1. CDR3 size: 16 residues. Germline values: CDR1 LGHNA, CDR2 YSLEER. The CDR3 loop reads CASSQDAWSDYNEQFF.

Judged by frequency, this clonotype is medium-sized. This sequence joins TRBV19 and TRBJ2-3; the TCRdb call, TRBD2, lacks DNA for checking. The CDR3 runs to 17 residues. Germline lookup yields CDR1 LNHDA and CDR2 SQIVND (reference sequence). The CDR3 is CASSIARTSGDTDTQYF. Filled out from reference TRBV19 and TRBJ2-3, the complete variable domain reads DGGITQSPKYLFRKEGQNVTLSCEQNLNHDAMYWYRQDPGQGLRLIYYSQIVNDFQKGDIAEGYSVSREKKESFPLTVTSAQKNPTAFYLCASSIARTSGDTDTQYFGPGTRLTVL.

By frequency, this clonotype registers medium-sized. The chain has TRBV27 and TRBJ2-1. The germline gives CDR1 MNHEY, CDR2 SMNVEV (reference sequence). The CDR3 loop spans 13 amino acids. CDR3 sequence reads: CASSFGTYNEQFF.

V gene TRBV6-5 combines with J gene TRBJ1-2. This CDR3 is built from 17 residues. The V gene's germline CDR1 is MNHEY and CDR2 SVGAGI. The CDR3 spells CASSYSHGSLLVDGYTF.

This chain joins TRBV5-1 and TRBJ1-2; the TRBD1 assignment by TCRdb is unverifiable without DNA. Germline V gene sequence: CDR1 SGHRS, CDR2 YFSETQ. CDR3 size: 14 residues. Here the CDR3 reads CASSLEGARRGYTF.

The rearrangement uses TRBV20-1 and TRBJ2-2; the TCRdb D gene call, TRBD1, has no DNA to confirm it. The CDR3 sequence is 16 residues long. Germline CDR1 DFQATT, CDR2 SNEGSKA (reference sequence). The CDR3 region is CSASPLAGALGGELFF.

The V call is TRBV19, the J call TRBJ1-1. Looked up from germline, CDR1 is LNHDA and CDR2 is SQIVND (reference sequence). This CDR3 comprises 17 residues. The CDR3 reads CASRLGGGFGSDTEAFF.

Frequency places this clonotype as medium-sized. This sequence joins TRBV15 and TRBJ2-7. Per the germline V gene, CDR1 is LNHNV and CDR2 is YYDKDF (reference sequence). The CDR3 consists of 14 residues. This CDR3 reads CATSRGEVNYEQYF.

The chain combines TRBV5-4 with TRBJ2-2; TCRdb's assignment of TRBD1 cannot be checked, as there is no DNA. Germline CDR1 and CDR2: SGHNT and YYREEE (reference sequence). The CDR3 has 15 residues. CDR3 residues: CASSLDRGEAGELFF.

The chain couples TRBV27 to TRBJ2-5; the TCRdb D gene call, TRBD1, has no DNA to confirm it. The CDR3 consists of 14 residues. Germline V gene data show CDR1 as MNHEY and CDR2 as SMNVEV (reference sequence). CDR3 sequence: CASRPQGFGETQYF.

The V call is TRBV20-1, the J call TRBJ2-2; without DNA, the TCRdb call of TRBD1 cannot be checked. This CDR3 has 15 amino acids. CDR1 is DFQATT and CDR2 is SNEGSKA in the germline V gene (reference sequence). The chain's CDR3 is CSARETGANTGELFF.

Frequency places this clonotype as medium-sized. The chain has TRBV6-2 or TRBV6-3 and TRBJ2-7; TCRdb lists TRBD1, though no DNA is available to test this call. The CDR3 consists of 15 residues. Germline CDR1 reads MNHEY; CDR2 reads SVGEGT. The CDR3 reads CASSPPGGRSYEQYF.

The chain joins TRBV2 to TRBJ2-1; no DNA is available, so the TRBD2 call from TCRdb remains unchecked. Germline CDR1 SNHLY, CDR2 FYNNEI. The CDR3 spans 15 residues. CDR3 protein: CASSGPAGGYRLQFF. The full variable domain, with the rest looked up from reference TRBV2 and TRBJ2-1, is EPEVTQTPSHQVTQMGQEVILRCVPISNHLYFYWYRQILGQKVEFLVSFYNNEISEKSEIFDDQFSVERPDGSNFTLKIRSTKLEDSAMYFCASSGPAGGYRLQFFGPGTRLTVL.